This T cell receptor (beta chain) was identified in a study of STAT3 mutations in large granular lymphocyte leukemia (dated by TCRdb to the late 2010s). About the full investigation: Roughly half of the T-LGLL patients who were sequenced longitudinally carried canonical activating STAT3 mutations. More than half of T-LGLL patients received one or more immunosuppressive therapy regimens, with hematologic response in roughly 41% of those treated. As controls within the study, two patients with natural killer LGL leukemia were also sequenced longitudinally. Patients were sequenced at around 4 time points on average, with the number of samplings per patient ranging from 2 to 8. Fewer than 20 representative T-LGLL cases were selected from an initial cohort of roughly 210 LGL patients for longitudinal TCRbeta and STAT3 sequencing. Serial deep sequencing of TCRbeta CDR3 and STAT3 was performed in patients with T-cell large granular lymphocyte leukemia to reconstruct clonal hierarchy and dynamics. General conclusions and limits of the study: Because no samples were available when a clone first appeared, clonal expansion had to be inferred from samplings taken at other points. Dominant TCR clone burden was found to exceed STAT3 mutant burden in several patients, suggesting that STAT3 mutation arose secondarily within a pre-expanded clone. At least one immunodominant TCRbeta clonotype was present in every T-LGLL patient, and multiple immunodominant subclonotypes appeared in about half of the T-LGLL patients. Because codominant clonotypes persisted in some patients, a small but highly pathogenic clone may have been missed. In about 30% of the 18 patients, TCR clonotype switching occurred after therapy, and every newly emerging clone was STAT3 wild type. Variable intervals between samplings and differing treatment regimens complicated linking therapy response to changes in TCR clonal burden.

The same DNA, extracted from blood mononuclear cells, served for both the TCR sequencing and the STAT3 sequencing. Turning to this clone: This clone's antigen is unknown. No base qualities exist here, and no much larger clone lies one base off it.

TCRbeta libraries were sequenced on an Illumina MiSeq, and an average of about 41,000 productive templates per sample was obtained. The immunoSEQ assay, which uses multiplex PCR amplification, was used to generate TCRbeta CDR3 libraries. The original pipeline was this. Following a previously defined approach, repertoire diversity was calculated, and values close to 0 point to extremely monoclonal samples. In TCRdb, the immuneACCESS table is reduced to in-frame sequences with V and J assigned. These tables do not hold every clone; where another copy was compared, an unresolved V gene accounts for under half, and the others remain unexplained. That table is the source of V, J and clone size, and D and trimming were worked out from the DNA. The sample has about 7,000 clones on record, approximately 54% of them singletons. Approximately 76% of the sample rests with the top ten. In the germline V gene, CDR1 corresponds to SQVTM and CDR2 to ANQGSEA. Spanning cysteine to phenylalanine, the CDR3 consists of 13 amino acids. Only the CDR3 part of the read is kept: 39 bases, read in frame from the first base.

The chain employs TRBV29-1 and TRBJ1-6, and TRBD1 aligns with 7 junction nucleotides. This receptor was identified in a boy between 5 and 17 years old with T-cell large granular lymphocyte leukemia. Some clones in this sample may be carry-over from other donors' samples. The age is the age at diagnosis. Input material: peripheral blood mononuclear cells. The bases read TGCAGTGCCAGAGACAGGGCTGATTCACCCCTCCACTTT. It specifies CSARDRADSPLHF.